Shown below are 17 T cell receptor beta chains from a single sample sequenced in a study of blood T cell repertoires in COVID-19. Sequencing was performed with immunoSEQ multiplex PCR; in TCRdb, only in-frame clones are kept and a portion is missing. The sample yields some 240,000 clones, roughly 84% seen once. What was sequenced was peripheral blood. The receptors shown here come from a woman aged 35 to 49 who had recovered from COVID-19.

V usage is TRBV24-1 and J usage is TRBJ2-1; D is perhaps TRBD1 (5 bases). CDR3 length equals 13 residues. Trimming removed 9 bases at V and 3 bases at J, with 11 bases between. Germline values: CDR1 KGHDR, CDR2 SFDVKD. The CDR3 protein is CATGRRGYNEQFF. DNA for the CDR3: TGTGCCACCGGCCGAAGGGGCTACAATGAGCAGTTCTTC.

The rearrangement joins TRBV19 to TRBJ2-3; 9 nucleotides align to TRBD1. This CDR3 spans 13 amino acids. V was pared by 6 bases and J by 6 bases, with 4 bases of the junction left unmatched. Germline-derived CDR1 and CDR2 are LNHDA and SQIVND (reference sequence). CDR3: CASSDRGTDTQYF. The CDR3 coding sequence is TGTGCCAGTAGCGACAGGGGGACCGATACGCAGTATTTT. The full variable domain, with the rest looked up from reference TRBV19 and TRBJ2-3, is DGGITQSPKYLFRKEGQNVTLSCEQNLNHDAMYWYRQDPGQGLRLIYYSQIVNDFQKGDIAEGYSVSREKKESFPLTVTSAQKNPTAFYLCASSDRGTDTQYFGPGTRLTVL.

The CDR3 region is CSAPRPSEQYF. As DNA, the CDR3 is TGCAGTGCCCCTAGGCCCTCCGAGCAGTACTTC. The chain uses TRBV20-1 and TRBJ2-7; no clear D gene. Germline CDR1 and CDR2: DFQATT and SNEGSKA (reference sequence). Trimming pared 6 bases from V and 6 bases from J, leaving 12 bases between. This CDR3 comprises 11 residues.

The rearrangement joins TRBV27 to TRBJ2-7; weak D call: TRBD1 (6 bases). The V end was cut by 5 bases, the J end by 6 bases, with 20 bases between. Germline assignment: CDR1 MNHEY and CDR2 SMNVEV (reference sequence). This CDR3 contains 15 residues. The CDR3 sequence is CASSRPGADRSEQYF. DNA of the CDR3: TGTGCCAGCAGTCGACCAGGGGCGGATCGGAGCGAGCAGTACTTC.

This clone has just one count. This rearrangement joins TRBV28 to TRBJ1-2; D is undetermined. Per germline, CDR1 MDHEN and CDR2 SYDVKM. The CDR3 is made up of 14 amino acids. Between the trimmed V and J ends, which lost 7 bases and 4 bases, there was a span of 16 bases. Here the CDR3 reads CASNGSPFRYGYTF. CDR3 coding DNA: TGTGCCAGCAACGGGTCCCCCTTCCGCTATGGCTACACCTTC.

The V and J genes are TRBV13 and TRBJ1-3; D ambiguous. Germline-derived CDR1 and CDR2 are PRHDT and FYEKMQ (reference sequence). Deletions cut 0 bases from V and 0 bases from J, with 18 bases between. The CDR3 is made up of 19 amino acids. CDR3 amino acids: CASSLGLSLWSYSGNTIYF. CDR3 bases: TGTGCCAGCAGCTTAGGCCTAAGTCTCTGGAGTTACTCTGGAAACACCATATATTTT.

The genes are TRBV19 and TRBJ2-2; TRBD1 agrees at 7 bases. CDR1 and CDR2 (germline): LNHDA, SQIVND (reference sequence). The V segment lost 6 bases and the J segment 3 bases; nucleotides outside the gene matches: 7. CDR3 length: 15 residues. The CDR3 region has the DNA TGTGCCAGTAGGGACCAGGGACAGTACACCGGGGAGCTGTTTTTT. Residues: CASRDQGQYTGELFF.

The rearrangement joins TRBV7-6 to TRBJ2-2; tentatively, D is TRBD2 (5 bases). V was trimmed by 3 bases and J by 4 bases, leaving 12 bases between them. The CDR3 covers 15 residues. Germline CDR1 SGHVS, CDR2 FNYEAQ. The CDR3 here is CASSLEARFTGELFF. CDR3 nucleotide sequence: TGTGCCAGCAGCTTGGAGGCCCGTTTCACCGGGGAGCTGTTTTTT.

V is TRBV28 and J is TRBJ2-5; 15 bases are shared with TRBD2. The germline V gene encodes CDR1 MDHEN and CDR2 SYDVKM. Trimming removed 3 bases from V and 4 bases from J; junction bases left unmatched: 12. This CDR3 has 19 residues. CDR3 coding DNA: TGTGCCAGCAGTTTCTCCGGACTAGCGGGGGGGGCTACCTCAGAGACCCAGTACTTC. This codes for CASSFSGLAGGATSETQYF.

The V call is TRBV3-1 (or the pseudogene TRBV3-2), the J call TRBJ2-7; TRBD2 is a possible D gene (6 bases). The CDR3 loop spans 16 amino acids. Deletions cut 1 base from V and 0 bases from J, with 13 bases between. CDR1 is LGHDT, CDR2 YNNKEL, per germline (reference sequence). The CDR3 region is CASSQVRSGSSYEQYF. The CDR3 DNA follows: TGTGCCAGCAGCCAAGTCCGTAGCGGAAGCTCCTACGAGCAGTACTTC.

The CDR3 spells CASSQTGVNYGYTF. In DNA form, the CDR3 reads TGTGCCAGCAGCCAAACAGGGGTTAACTATGGCTACACCTTC. The chain has TRBV3-1 (or the pseudogene TRBV3-2) and TRBJ1-2, with 7 positions matching TRBD1. Trimming took 2 bases from V and 1 from J; bases not matched to a gene: 1. Germline-derived CDR1 and CDR2 are LGHDT and YNNKEL (reference sequence). The CDR3 totals 14 residues.

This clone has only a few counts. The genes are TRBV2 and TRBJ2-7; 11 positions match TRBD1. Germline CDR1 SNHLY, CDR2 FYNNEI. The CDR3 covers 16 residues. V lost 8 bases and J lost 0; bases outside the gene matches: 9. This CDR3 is CASEGQGDLNSYEQYF. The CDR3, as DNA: TGTGCCAGCGAGGGACAGGGGGACCTTAACTCCTACGAGCAGTACTTC.

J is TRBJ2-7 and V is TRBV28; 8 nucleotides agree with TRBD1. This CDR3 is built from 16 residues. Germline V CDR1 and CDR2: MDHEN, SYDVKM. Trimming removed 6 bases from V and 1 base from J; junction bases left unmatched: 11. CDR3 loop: CASRSQGASRSYEQYF. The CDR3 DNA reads TGTGCCAGCAGGTCCCAGGGGGCGAGTAGGTCCTACGAGCAGTACTTC.

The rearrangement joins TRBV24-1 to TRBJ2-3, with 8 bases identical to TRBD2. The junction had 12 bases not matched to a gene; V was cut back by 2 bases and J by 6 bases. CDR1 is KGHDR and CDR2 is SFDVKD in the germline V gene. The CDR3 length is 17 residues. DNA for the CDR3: TGTGCCACCAGTGATTCCCCCGGACGGGGGGGAGTCGATACGCAGTATTTT. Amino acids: CATSDSPGRGGVDTQYF.

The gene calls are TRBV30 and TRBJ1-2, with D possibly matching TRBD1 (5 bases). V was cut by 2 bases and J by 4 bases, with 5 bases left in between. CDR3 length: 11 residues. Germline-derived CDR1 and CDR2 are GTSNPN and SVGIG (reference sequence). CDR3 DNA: TGTGCCTGGAGTCAGGGCTATGGCTACACCTTC. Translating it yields CAWSQGYGYTF. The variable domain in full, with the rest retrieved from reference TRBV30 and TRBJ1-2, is SQTIHQWPATLVQPVGSPLSLECTVEGTSNPNLYWYRQAAGRGLQLLFYSVGIGQISSEVPQNLSASRPQDRQFILSSKKLLLSDSGFYLCAWSQGYGYTFGSGTRLTVV.

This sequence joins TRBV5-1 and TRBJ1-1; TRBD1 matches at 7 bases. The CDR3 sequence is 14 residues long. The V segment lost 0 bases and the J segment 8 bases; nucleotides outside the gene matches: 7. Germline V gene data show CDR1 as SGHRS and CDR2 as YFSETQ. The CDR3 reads CASSLGQGESEAFF. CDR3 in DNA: TGCGCCAGCAGCTTGGGTCAGGGGGAATCAGAAGCTTTCTTT.

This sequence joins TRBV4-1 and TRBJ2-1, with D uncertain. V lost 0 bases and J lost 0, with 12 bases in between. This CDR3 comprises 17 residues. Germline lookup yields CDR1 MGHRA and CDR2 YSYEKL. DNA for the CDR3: TGCGCCAGCAGCCAAGACCAGCGCTCGAGCTCCTACAATGAGCAGTTCTTC. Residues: CASSQDQRSSSYNEQFF.